This TCR beta chain is drawn from a study of T cell responses to AZD1222 COVID-19 vaccine. General study findings and limits: Mostly white British, mostly female donors; authors suggested clonal diversity may be underestimated.

For this clone: The antigen is not known.

Here immunoSEQ multiplex PCR was the method, and the copy in TCRdb shows in-frame clones only, minus some. The sample consists of 90,000 to 95,000 clones, approximately 90% of them appearing once. The V and J ends lost 0 bases and 6 bases respectively, with 11 bases between them. CDR3 length: 15 amino acids. The V gene's germline CDR1 is SGHTA and CDR2 FQGNSA. The rearrangement uses TRBV7-2 and TRBJ2-2, with D unresolved. The sample was peripheral blood, taken on day 0 of AZD1222 vaccination. The sequence was obtained from an adult in good health. CDR3 protein: CASSLADVGAGELFF. For the CDR3, the DNA is TGTGCCAGCAGCTTAGCGGATGTTGGGGCCGGGGAGCTGTTTTTT.